What follows are 12 T cell receptor beta chains derived from one specimen sequenced in a study of OX40 agonist ivuxolimab in advanced cancers. The assay was immunoSEQ multiplex PCR, and TCRdb's table has in-frame clones only and misses some. The sample yields 63,000 or so clones, roughly nine tenths seen once. The sequences come from CD4+ or CD8+ T cells sorted from blood, collected in a trial of the OX40 agonist ivuxolimab. These receptors came from an adult with an advanced solid tumor such as melanoma, head and neck, liver or kidney cancer.

This sequence joins TRBV7-9 and TRBJ2-2; D is perhaps TRBD1 or TRBD2 (5 bases each). Germline lookup yields CDR1 SEHNR and CDR2 FQNEAQ (reference sequence). V gave up 5 bases and J gave up 2 bases, with 12 bases separating them. The CDR3 spans 15 residues. Here the CDR3 reads CASSNEGPNTGELFF. The CDR3 DNA follows: TGTGCCAGCAGCAATGAGGGACCAAACACCGGGGAGCTGTTTTTT.

This clone has a handful of counts. The rearrangement joins TRBV7-8 to TRBJ1-4, with TRBD1 as a possible D gene (5 bases). Germline V gene data show CDR1 as SGHVS and CDR2 as FQNEAQ. This CDR3 has 15 residues. The V end was cut by 6 bases, the J end by 6 bases, with 17 bases between. CDR3 bases: TGTGCCAGCAGGCATATTCAGGGATCGGATGAAAAACTGTTTTTT. Translating it yields CASRHIQGSDEKLFF. The whole variable domain, filled in from reference TRBV7-8 and TRBJ1-4, reads GAGVSQSPRYKVAKRGQDVALRCDPISGHVSLFWYQQALGQGPEFLTYFQNEAQLDKSGLPSDRFFAERPEGSVSTLKIQRTQQEDSAVYLCASRHIQGSDEKLFFGSGTQLSVL.

The chain combines TRBV25-1 with TRBJ2-1, with 8 positions matching TRBD1. The CDR3 length is 14 residues. J lost 4 bases, V lost 6 bases, and 5 bases had no gene match. Germline CDR1 reads MGHDK; CDR2 reads SYGVNS. The CDR3 bases are TGTGCCAGCAGACCGGGACAGGAATACAATGAGCAGTTCTTC. Encoded protein: CASRPGQEYNEQFF.

This chain links TRBV12-5 with TRBJ1-2; maybe TRBD1 (5 bases). V was cut by 4 bases and J by 6 bases, with 15 bases left in between. This CDR3 has 14 residues. The germline gives CDR1 LGHNT, CDR2 FRNRAP. The CDR3 nucleotides are TGTGCTAGTGGTTGGACCGGGACGGGGCATGGCTACACCTTC. Its translation is CASGWTGTGHGYTF.

The count of this clone is one. The chain couples TRBV4-1 to TRBJ2-1; maybe TRBD2 (6 bases). CDR1 and CDR2 (germline): MGHRA, YSYEKL. This CDR3 has 15 amino acids. The V end was cut by 1 base, the J end by 6 bases, with 13 bases between. CDR3 coding DNA: TGCGCCAGCAGCCAAGTAGGAGGGATCCCCAATGAGCAGTTCTTC. Its translation is CASSQVGGIPNEQFF.

CDR3 sequence (DNA): TGTGCCAGCAGCTTGTCCGGGGCCCGAAACACCATATATTTT. Protein sequence: CASSLSGARNTIYF. The chain employs TRBV5-6 and TRBJ1-3; perhaps TRBD1 as D (5 bases). V was shortened by 1 base and J by 5 bases, with 10 bases between the two germline ends. The V gene's germline CDR1 is SGHDT and CDR2 YYEEEE. The CDR3 loop spans 14 amino acids.

V usage is TRBV6-1 and J usage is TRBJ2-3; D possibly corresponds to TRBD2 (6 bases). From germline, CDR1 is MNHNS and CDR2 SASEGT. This CDR3 is built from 14 residues. Trimming took 3 bases from V and 0 from J, leaving 7 bases between them. This CDR3 is CASSEGTSTDTQYF. DNA of the CDR3: TGTGCCAGCAGTGAGGGGACTAGCACAGATACGCAGTATTTT.

The sample holds a few counts of this clone. The chain joins TRBV4-2 to TRBJ1-1, with D tentatively TRBD1 (6 bases). V was pared by 3 bases and J by 4 bases, with 18 bases between. Germline assignment: CDR1 LGHNA and CDR2 YNFKEQ. The CDR3 extends over 16 amino acids. In nucleotides, the CDR3 is TGTGCCAGCAGCCACAGGGGATCCCATGGTAGCACTGAAGCTTTCTTT. Its protein is CASSHRGSHGSTEAFF.

The chain couples TRBV9 to TRBJ2-7, with D possibly being TRBD2 (6 bases). Trimming stripped 4 bases from V and 2 bases from J, with 16 bases between. CDR3 length: 15 amino acids. Germline CDR1 SGDLS, CDR2 YYNGEE. The CDR3, as DNA: TGTGCCAGCAGCCCTCTGGGGCGGGGCACCTACGAGCAGTACGTC. Its translation is CASSPLGRGTYEQYV.

A remark on this clone: This specimen includes other DNA sequences encoding the same CDR3. The chain recombines TRBV4-3 with TRBJ2-7; D gene unclear. Trimming pared 0 bases from V and 4 bases from J, leaving 10 bases between. Germline CDR1 is LGHNA and CDR2 is YSLEER. The CDR3 has 14 amino acids. The CDR3 region has the DNA TGCGCCAGCAGCCAAGATCTAGGGTCTTACGAGCAGTACTTC. This encodes CASSQDLGSYEQYF.

The genes are TRBV5-6 and TRBJ2-1; 9 nucleotides line up with TRBD2. CDR1 is SGHDT, CDR2 YYEEEE, per germline. Germline trimming cut 5 bases from V and 3 bases from J; bases unmatched to any gene: 6. This CDR3 region has 15 residues. CDR3 in amino acids: CASSFAGGLYNEQFF. DNA for the CDR3: TGTGCCAGCAGTTTTGCGGGAGGGCTCTACAATGAGCAGTTCTTC.

The rearrangement links TRBV28 to TRBJ2-7; the D gene is possibly TRBD2 (6 bases). The V end lost 6 bases, the J end lost 2 bases, and 14 bases lay between the germline ends. The CDR3 sequence is 14 residues long. CDR1 and CDR2 (germline): MDHEN, SYDVKM. CDR3 sequence: CASSSLSGPYEQYF. CDR3 DNA: TGTGCCAGCAGCTCCCTTAGCGGTCCCTACGAGCAGTACTTC.